This T cell receptor (beta chain) was recovered during a study of cytomegalovirus exposure and HLA in healthy donors. 13 Jbeta primers and 60 Vbeta primers were used for the PCR. The table came from immunoSEQ multiplex PCR; TCRdb's copy has only in-frame clones and leaves some out. Of roughly 100,000 clones in the sample, about four fifths were seen once. The TCR comes from a male donor in good health and CMV-seropositive. Sequencing was performed on PBMCs.

The DNA of the CDR3 is TGTGCCAGCAGCGTCTCGACAGGAGGAGTCCAAGAGACCCAGTACTTC. Its translation: CASSVSTGGVQETQYF. The gene calls are TRBV9 and TRBJ2-5; D possibly corresponds to TRBD1 (6 bases). V lost 2 bases and J 1 base, leaving 15 bases between the germline ends. Per the germline V gene, CDR1 is SGDLS and CDR2 is YYNGEE. This CDR3 has 16 residues.